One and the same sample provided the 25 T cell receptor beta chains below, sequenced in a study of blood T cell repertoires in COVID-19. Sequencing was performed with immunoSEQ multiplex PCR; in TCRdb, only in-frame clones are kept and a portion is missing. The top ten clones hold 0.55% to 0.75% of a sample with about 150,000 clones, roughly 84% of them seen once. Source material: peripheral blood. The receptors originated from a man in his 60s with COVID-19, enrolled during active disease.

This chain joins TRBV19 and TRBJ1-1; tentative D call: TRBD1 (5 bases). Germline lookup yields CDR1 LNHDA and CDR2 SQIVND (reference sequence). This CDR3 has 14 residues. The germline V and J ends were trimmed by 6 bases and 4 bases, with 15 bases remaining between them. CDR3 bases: TGTGCCAGTAGGGGGCCCGGGGGGAGCACTGAAGCTTTCTTT. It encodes CASRGPGGSTEAFF.

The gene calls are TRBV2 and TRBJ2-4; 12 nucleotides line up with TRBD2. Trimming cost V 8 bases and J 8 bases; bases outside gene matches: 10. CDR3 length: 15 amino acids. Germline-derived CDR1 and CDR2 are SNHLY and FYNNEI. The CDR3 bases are TGTGCCAGCGGAGCTAGCGGGGGGGTTGTATACATTCAGTACTTC. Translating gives CASGASGGVVYIQYF.

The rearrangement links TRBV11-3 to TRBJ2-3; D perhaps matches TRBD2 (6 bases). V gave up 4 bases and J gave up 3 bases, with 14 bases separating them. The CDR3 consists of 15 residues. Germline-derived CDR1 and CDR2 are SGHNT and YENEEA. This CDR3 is CASSSSQAGTDTQYF. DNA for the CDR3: TGTGCCAGCAGCTCCAGTCAGGCGGGGACAGATACGCAGTATTTT.

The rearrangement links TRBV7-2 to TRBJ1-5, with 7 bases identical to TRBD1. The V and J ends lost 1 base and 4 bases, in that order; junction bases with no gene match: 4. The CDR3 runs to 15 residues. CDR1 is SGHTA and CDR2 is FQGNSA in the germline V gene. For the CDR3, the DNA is TGTGCCAGCAGCTTAGGGGACAGACAAAATCAGCCCCAGCATTTT. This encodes CASSLGDRQNQPQHF.

The CDR3 DNA reads TGTGCCAGCAGCGTAAAACTAGATTGGCCAGATACGCAGTATTTT. Encoded protein: CASSVKLDWPDTQYF. The chain joins TRBV9 to TRBJ2-3; the D gene is possibly TRBD2 (5 bases). CDR3 size: 15 residues. Germline values: CDR1 SGDLS, CDR2 YYNGEE. V lost 1 base, J lost 4 bases, and 13 bases lay in between.

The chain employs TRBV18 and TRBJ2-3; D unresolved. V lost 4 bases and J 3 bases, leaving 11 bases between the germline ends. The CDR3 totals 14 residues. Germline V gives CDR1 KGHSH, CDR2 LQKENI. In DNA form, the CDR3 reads TGTGCCAGCTCACTGGAGATCGGGACAGATACGCAGTATTTT. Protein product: CASSLEIGTDTQYF.

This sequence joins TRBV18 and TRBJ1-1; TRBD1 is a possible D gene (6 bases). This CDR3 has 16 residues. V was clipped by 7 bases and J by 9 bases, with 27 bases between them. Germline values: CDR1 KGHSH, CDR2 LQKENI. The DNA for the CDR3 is TGTGCCAGCTTCCCATCAGGTGTAGGGACACCAGATCAAGCTTTCTTT. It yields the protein CASFPSGVGTPDQAFF. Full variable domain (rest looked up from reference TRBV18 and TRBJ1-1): NAGVMQNPRHLVRRRGQEARLRCSPMKGHSHVYWYRQLPEEGLKFMVYLQKENIIDESGMPKERFSAEFPKEGPSILRIQQVVRGDSAAYFCASFPSGVGTPDQAFFGQGTRLTVV.

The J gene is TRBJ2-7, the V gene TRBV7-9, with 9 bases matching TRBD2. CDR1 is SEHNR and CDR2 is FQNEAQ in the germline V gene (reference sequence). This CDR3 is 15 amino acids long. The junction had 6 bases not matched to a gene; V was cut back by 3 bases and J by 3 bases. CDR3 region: CASSFGISGSYEQYF. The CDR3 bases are TGTGCCAGCAGCTTTGGGATTAGCGGGAGCTACGAGCAGTACTTC.

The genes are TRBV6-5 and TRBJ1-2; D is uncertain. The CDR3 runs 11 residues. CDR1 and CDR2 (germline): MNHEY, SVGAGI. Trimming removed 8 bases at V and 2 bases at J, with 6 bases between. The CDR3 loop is CASGQNYGYTF. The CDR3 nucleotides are TGTGCCAGCGGCCAGAACTATGGCTACACCTTC.

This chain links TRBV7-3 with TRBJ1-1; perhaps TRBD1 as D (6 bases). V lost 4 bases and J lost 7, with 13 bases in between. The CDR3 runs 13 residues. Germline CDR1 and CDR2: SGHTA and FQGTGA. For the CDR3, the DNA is TGTGCCAGCAGCTCACAACAAGGGGGTGAAGCTTTCTTT. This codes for CASSSQQGGEAFF.

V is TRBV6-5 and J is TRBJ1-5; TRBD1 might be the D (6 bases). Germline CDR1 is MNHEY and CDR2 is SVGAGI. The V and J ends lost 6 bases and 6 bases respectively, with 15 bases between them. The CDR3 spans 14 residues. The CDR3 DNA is TGTGCCAGCAGCCCCACGGGGGGGGCTCAGCCCCAGCATTTT. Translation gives CASSPTGGAQPQHF.

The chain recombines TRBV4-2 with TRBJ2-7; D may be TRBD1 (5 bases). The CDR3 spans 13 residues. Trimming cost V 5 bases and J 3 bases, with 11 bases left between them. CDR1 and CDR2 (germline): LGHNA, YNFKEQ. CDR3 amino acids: CASSSREGYEQYF. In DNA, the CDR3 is TGTGCCAGCAGCAGCAGGGAAGGCTACGAGCAGTACTTC.

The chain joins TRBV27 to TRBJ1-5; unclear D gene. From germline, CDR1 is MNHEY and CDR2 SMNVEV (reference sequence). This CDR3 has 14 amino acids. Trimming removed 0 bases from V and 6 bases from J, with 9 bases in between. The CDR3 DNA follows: TGTGCCAGCAGTTTATCTGGGCCCGCTCAGCCCCAGCATTTT. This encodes CASSLSGPAQPQHF.

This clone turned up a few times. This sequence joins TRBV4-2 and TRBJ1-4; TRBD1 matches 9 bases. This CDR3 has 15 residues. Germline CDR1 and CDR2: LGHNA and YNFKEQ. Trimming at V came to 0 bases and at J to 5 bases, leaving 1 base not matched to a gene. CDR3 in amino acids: CASSQEDRGNEKLFF. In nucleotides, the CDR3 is TGTGCCAGCAGCCAAGAGGACAGGGGAAATGAAAAACTGTTTTTT.

Here the CDR3 DNA reads TGTGCCAGCAGCCGCTACGAGGGGGGGGCGCAGGGTCCCGGGGAGCTGTTTTTT. Translating gives CASSRYEGGAQGPGELFF. V gene TRBV6-4 combines with J gene TRBJ2-2, with TRBD2 as a possible D gene (7 bases). Germline V lookup: CDR1 MRHNA, CDR2 SNTAGT. The V and J ends lost 6 bases and 6 bases respectively, with 26 bases between them. This CDR3 is 18 amino acids long.

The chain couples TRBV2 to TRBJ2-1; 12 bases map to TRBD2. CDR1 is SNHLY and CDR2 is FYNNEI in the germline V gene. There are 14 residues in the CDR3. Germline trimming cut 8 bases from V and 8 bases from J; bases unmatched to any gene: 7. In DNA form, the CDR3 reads TGTGCCAGCCGACTAGCGGGAGTTGGGGATGAGCAGTTCTTC. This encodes CASRLAGVGDEQFF. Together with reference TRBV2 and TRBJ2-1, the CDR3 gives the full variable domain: EPEVTQTPSHQVTQMGQEVILRCVPISNHLYFYWYRQILGQKVEFLVSFYNNEISEKSEIFDDQFSVERPDGSNFTLKIRSTKLEDSAMYFCASRLAGVGDEQFFGPGTRLTVL.

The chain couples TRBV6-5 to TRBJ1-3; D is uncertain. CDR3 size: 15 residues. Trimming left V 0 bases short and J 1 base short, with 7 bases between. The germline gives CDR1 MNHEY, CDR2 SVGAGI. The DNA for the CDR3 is TGTGCCAGCAGTTACTCGGGCCCGTCTGGAAACACCATATATTTT. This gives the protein CASSYSGPSGNTIYF.

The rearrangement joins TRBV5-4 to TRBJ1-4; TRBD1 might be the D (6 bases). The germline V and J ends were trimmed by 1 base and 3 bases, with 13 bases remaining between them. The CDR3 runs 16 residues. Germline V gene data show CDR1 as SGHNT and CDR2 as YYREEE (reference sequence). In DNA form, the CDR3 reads TGTGCCAGCAGCTTGAACACAGGGTTAGCTAATGAAAAACTGTTTTTT. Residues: CASSLNTGLANEKLFF.

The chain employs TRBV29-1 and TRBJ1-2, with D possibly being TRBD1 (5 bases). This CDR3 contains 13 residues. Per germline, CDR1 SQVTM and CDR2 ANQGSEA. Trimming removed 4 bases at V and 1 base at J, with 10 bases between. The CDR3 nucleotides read TGCAGCGTTGCCAGGGCCGGTAACTATGGCTACACCTTC. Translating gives CSVARAGNYGYTF. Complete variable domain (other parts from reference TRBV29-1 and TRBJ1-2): SAVISQKPSRDICQRGTSLTIQCQVDSQVTMMFWYRQQPGQSLTLIATANQGSEATYESGFVIDKFPISRPNLTFSTLTVSNMSPEDSSIYLCSVARAGNYGYTFGSGTRLTVV.

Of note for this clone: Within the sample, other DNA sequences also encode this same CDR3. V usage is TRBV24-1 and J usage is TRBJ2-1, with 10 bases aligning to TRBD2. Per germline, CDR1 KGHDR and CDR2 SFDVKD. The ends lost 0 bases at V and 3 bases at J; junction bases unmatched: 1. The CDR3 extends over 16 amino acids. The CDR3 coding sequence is TGTGCCACCAGTGATTTGAGCGGGGGGGTCTACAATGAGCAGTTCTTC. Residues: CATSDLSGGVYNEQFF.

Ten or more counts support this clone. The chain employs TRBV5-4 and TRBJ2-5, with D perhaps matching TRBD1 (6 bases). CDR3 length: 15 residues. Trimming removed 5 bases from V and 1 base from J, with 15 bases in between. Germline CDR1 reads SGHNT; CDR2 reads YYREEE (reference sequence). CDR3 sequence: CASSYYGQSQETQYF. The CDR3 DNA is TGTGCCAGCAGTTACTACGGACAGTCCCAAGAGACCCAGTACTTC.

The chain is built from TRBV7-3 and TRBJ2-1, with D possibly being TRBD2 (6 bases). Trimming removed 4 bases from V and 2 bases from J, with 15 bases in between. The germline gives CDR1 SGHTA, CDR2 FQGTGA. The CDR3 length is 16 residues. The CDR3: CASSSGGRLAYNEQFF. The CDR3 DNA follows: TGTGCCAGCAGCTCCGGAGGGCGGCTTGCCTACAATGAGCAGTTCTTC.

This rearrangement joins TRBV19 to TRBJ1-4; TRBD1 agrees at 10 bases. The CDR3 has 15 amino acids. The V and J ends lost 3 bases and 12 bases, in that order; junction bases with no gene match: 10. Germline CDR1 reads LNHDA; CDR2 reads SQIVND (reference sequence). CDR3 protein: CASSMGGQGRSELFF. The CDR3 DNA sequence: TGTGCCAGTAGTATGGGGGGACAGGGGCGTTCGGAACTGTTTTTT.

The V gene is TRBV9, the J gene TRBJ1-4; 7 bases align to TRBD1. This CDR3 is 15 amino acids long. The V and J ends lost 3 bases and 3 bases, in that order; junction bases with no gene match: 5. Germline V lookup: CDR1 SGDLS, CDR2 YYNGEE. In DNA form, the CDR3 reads TGTGCCAGCAGCGCGAGACAGGGCTCTAATGAAAAACTGTTTTTT. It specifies CASSARQGSNEKLFF.

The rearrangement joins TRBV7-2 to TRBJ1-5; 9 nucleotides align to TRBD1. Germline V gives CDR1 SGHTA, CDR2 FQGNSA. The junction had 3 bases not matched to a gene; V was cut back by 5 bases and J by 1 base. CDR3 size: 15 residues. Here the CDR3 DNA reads TGTGCCAGCAGCACGGACAGGGGAAGCAATCAGCCCCAGCATTTT. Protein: CASSTDRGSNQPQHF.